Below, 16 T cell receptor beta chains from the same sample are listed, as sequenced in a study of OX40 agonist ivuxolimab in advanced cancers. Sequencing used immunoSEQ multiplex PCR; TCRdb keeps in-frame clones, though not all of them. Found here are some 85,000 clones, around 90% of them singletons; the top ten hold 0.2% to 0.3%. This material consisted of CD4+ or CD8+ T cells sorted from blood, taken in a trial of the OX40 agonist ivuxolimab. These receptors came from an adult with an advanced solid tumor such as melanoma, head and neck, liver or kidney cancer.

The chain uses TRBV28 and TRBJ2-7, with 9 bases matching TRBD2. Germline assignment: CDR1 MDHEN and CDR2 SYDVKM. V trimming: 6 bases; J trimming: 5 bases; junction bases outside the gene matches: 8. The CDR3 totals 14 residues. The CDR3 reads CASRKAGGKHEQYF. DNA for the CDR3: TGTGCCAGCAGGAAAGCGGGAGGTAAACACGAGCAGTACTTC.

This clone has a single count. The chain combines TRBV21-1 with TRBJ2-1; TRBD2 is the table's D call and was not checked against the DNA. TRBV21-1 is noted as a pseudogene. The CDR3 spans 20 residues. CDR3 nucleotide sequence: TGTGCCAGCAGCAGATTGGCTAGCGGGAGCTCGGTGAAGTCCTACAATGAGCAGTTCTTC. Protein product: CASSRLASGSSVKSYNEQFF.

V is TRBV7-9 and J is TRBJ2-7; TRBD1 matches 7 bases. V lost 2 bases and J lost 4; bases outside the gene matches: 5. The CDR3 runs to 14 residues. Per the germline V gene, CDR1 is SEHNR and CDR2 is FQNEAQ (reference sequence). The CDR3: CASSLTGQVYEQYF. CDR3 bases: TGTGCCAGCAGCTTAACCGGACAGGTATACGAGCAGTACTTC.

The chain employs TRBV18 and TRBJ2-1; no clear D gene. CDR3 size: 12 residues. Germline loops: CDR1 KGHSH, CDR2 LQKENI. V dropped 0 bases and J dropped 5 bases, with 2 bases sitting between them. The CDR3 loop is CASSPPNNEQFF. In DNA form, the CDR3 reads TGTGCCAGCTCACCACCGAACAATGAGCAGTTCTTC.

The genes are TRBV6-5 and TRBJ2-3; a weak D match, TRBD1 (6 bases). The germline CDR1 and CDR2 sequences are MNHEY and SVGAGI. This CDR3 is 14 amino acids long. Trimming took 2 bases from V and 2 from J, leaving 8 bases between them. CDR3: CASSYGQYTDTQYF. The DNA of the CDR3 is TGTGCCAGCAGTTACGGACAGTACACAGATACGCAGTATTTT.

The genes are TRBV19 and TRBJ2-3; D is unclear. The CDR3 runs to 16 residues. The germline V gene has CDR1 LNHDA and CDR2 SQIVND (reference sequence). Trimming shortened V by 3 bases and J by 1 base, and 14 bases separated the two germline ends. The DNA of the CDR3 is TGTGCCAGTAGTATCTCCACCCAAGCAGGCACAGATACGCAGTATTTT. It encodes CASSISTQAGTDTQYF.

A few counts support this clone. The gene calls are TRBV28 and TRBJ1-1; unclear D gene. V lost 2 bases, J lost 3 bases, and 10 bases lay in between. Germline V gene sequence: CDR1 MDHEN, CDR2 SYDVKM. The length of the CDR3 is 14 residues. The CDR3 is CASSLSGRDTEAFF. CDR3 nucleotide sequence: TGTGCCAGCAGTTTAAGTGGACGGGACACTGAAGCTTTCTTT.

J is TRBJ1-2 and V is TRBV11-2, with D perhaps matching TRBD1 (6 bases). Germline V gene data show CDR1 as SGHAT and CDR2 as FQNNGV. The CDR3 runs to 15 residues. Deletions cut 5 bases from V and 7 bases from J, with 20 bases between. The DNA of the CDR3 is TGTGCCAGCAGCCCTTCTATTACAGGGTCGTCTGGCTACACCTTC. Amino acid sequence: CASSPSITGSSGYTF.

The CDR3 sequence: CASSLDEGALAEAFF. CDR3 nucleotide sequence: TGCGCCAGCAGCTTGGATGAGGGGGCGCTGGCTGAAGCTTTCTTT. The V call is TRBV5-1, the J call TRBJ1-1; 7 nucleotides match TRBD1. The germline V gene has CDR1 SGHRS and CDR2 YFSETQ. The CDR3 extends over 15 amino acids. V was clipped by 0 bases and J by 6 bases; unmatched bases: 8.

In nucleotides, the CDR3 is TGCGCCAGCAGTGGGGCGGGGCTGTCCTACGAGCAGTACTTC. Protein: CASSGAGLSYEQYF. The chain joins TRBV10-2 to TRBJ2-7; weak D call: TRBD2 (6 bases). V was cut by 4 bases and J by 1 base, with 11 bases left in between. There are 14 residues in the CDR3. Germline V gene data show CDR1 as WSHSY and CDR2 as SAAADI.

V usage is TRBV7-9 and J usage is TRBJ2-5; 9 bases are shared with TRBD1. The length of the CDR3 is 15 residues. The J segment lost 2 bases and the V segment lost 5 bases, leaving 6 bases of the junction unmatched. Per germline, CDR1 SEHNR and CDR2 FQNEAQ (reference sequence). The CDR3 here is CASSLTGGVQETQYF. CDR3 bases: TGTGCCAGCAGCCTGACAGGGGGAGTTCAAGAGACCCAGTACTTC.

The count of this clone is one. The V gene is TRBV7-6, the J gene TRBJ1-1, with D possibly matching TRBD1 (5 bases). The CDR3 is 17 residues long. V lost 5 bases and J lost 0, with 19 bases in between. From germline, CDR1 is SGHVS and CDR2 FNYEAQ. CDR3 coding DNA: TGTGCCAGCAGCCTAAGAGAAGGGGACGCATTGAACACTGAAGCTTTCTTT. It codes for CASSLREGDALNTEAFF.

This rearrangement joins TRBV5-1 to TRBJ2-7, with 7 bases lining up with TRBD1. Germline CDR1 SGHRS, CDR2 YFSETQ. V lost 4 bases to trimming and J lost 2 bases; unmatched junction nucleotides: 9. The CDR3 has 15 amino acids. The CDR3: CASSQKNTGAYEQYF. CDR3 nucleotides: TGCGCCAGCAGCCAGAAGAACACAGGGGCCTACGAGCAGTACTTC.

V gene TRBV5-1 combines with J gene TRBJ2-1; 9 bases match TRBD2. Germline loops: CDR1 SGHRS, CDR2 YFSETQ. CDR3 length: 17 residues. The ends lost 0 bases at V and 5 bases at J; junction bases unmatched: 9. The CDR3 loop is CASSLVSSGTSHNEQFF. The CDR3 coding sequence is TGCGCCAGCAGCTTGGTCAGCTCGGGGACTAGCCACAATGAGCAGTTCTTC.

This sequence joins TRBV6-1 and TRBJ1-1; 7 positions match TRBD1. After removal of 2 bases from V and 7 bases from J, the junction contained 13 bases not matched to a gene. Germline CDR1 and CDR2: MNHNS and SASEGT. CDR3 length: 16 amino acids. The CDR3 sequence: CASSEIWGGGGLEAFF. Written as DNA, the CDR3 is TGTGCCAGCAGTGAAATCTGGGGAGGGGGCGGTCTTGAAGCTTTCTTT.

This clone has just one count. The chain employs TRBV7-9 and TRBJ1-1; D remains ambiguous. Trimming took 1 base from V and 7 from J, leaving 10 bases between them. CDR1 and CDR2 from the germline V gene are SEHNR and FQNEAQ (reference sequence). The length of the CDR3 is 13 residues. The CDR3 spells CASSLEGRSEAFF. CDR3 nucleotide sequence: TGTGCCAGCAGCTTAGAGGGCAGGAGTGAAGCTTTCTTT.